The rows below give T cell receptor beta chains drawn from one sample of a study of T cell responses to AZD1222 COVID-19 vaccine. The method was immunoSEQ multiplex PCR; TCRdb's version includes in-frame clones alone and lacks a portion of them. The sample consists of fewer than 85,000 clones, around nine tenths of them appearing once. Sample: peripheral blood, taken 28 days after the second AZD1222 dose. The receptors derive from an adult who received the AZD1222 COVID-19 vaccine. CDR3s include the opening cysteine and the closing phenylalanine or tryptophan. A D gene is named only where the DNA matches it firmly. Clone size is stated in some rows and not others, as once, few, many or a class when expanded.

TGTGCCAGCAGCACTGGACAGGGGGGGAATGAAAAACTGTTTTTT | CASSTGQGGNEKLFF | - | TRBJ1-4 | TRBV9 | TRBD1
TGTGCCTGGAGTCCCGGGACACCCTCCTACAATGAGCAGTTCTTC | CAWSPGTPSYNEQFF | - | TRBJ2-1 | TRBV30 | -
TGTGCCAGCCACGATGGGGAAGGGACTAAGAATACGCAGTATTTT | CASHDGEGTKNTQYF | few | TRBJ2-3 | TRBV2 | TRBD2
TGTGCCAGCAGCTTAGGGCGTGGCGGATCTAGCACAGATACGCAGTATTTT | CASSLGRGGSSTDTQYF | - | TRBJ2-3 | TRBV5-4 | -
TGTGCCAGCAGCTCAGTCCCTGGTGAAAAACTGTTTTTT | CASSSVPGEKLFF | - | TRBJ1-4 | TRBV5-4 | -
TGCGCCAGCAGCTTGACTAGCGGGGGGGCCTGGGAGCAGTACTTC | CASSLTSGGAWEQYF | - | TRBJ2-7 | TRBV5-1 | TRBD2
TGTGCCAGCCTCCTAGCAATAAGCTCCTATAATTCACCCCTCCACTTT | CASLLAISSYNSPLHF | - | TRBJ1-6 | TRBV2 | -
TGTGCCAGCAGTTTTAGCGGGGGAATTATCAAAAACATTCAGTACTTC | CASSFSGGIIKNIQYF | - | TRBJ2-4 | TRBV7-9 | TRBD2
TGTGCCAGCAGCTTGGGATCAGGGGCAACTAATGAAAAACTGTTTTTT | CASSLGSGATNEKLFF | - | TRBJ1-4 | TRBV5-5 | -
TGCAGTGCTAGTGGGGGCTCCTACAATGAGCAGTTCTTC | CSASGGSYNEQFF | - | TRBJ2-1 | TRBV20-1 | -
TGTGCCAGCAGAACGATAGCGGGGGGGCCACACGAGCAGTACTTC | CASRTIAGGPHEQYF | - | TRBJ2-7 | TRBV7-2 | TRBD2
TGTGCCAGCAGCTTACAGGCCGCATCCTACGAGCAGTACTTC | CASSLQAASYEQYF | once | TRBJ2-7 | TRBV7-8 | -
TGTGCCACCTCACGAGGACAGGTCTCTTACAATGAGCAGTTCTTC | CATSRGQVSYNEQFF | - | TRBJ2-1 | TRBV15 | TRBD1
TGTGCCAGCAGCTTGGTTGAGACTGAAGCTTTCTTT | CASSLVETEAFF | few | TRBJ1-1 | TRBV5-6 | -
TGCGCCAGCAGCACCTGGGGCATCATGACACCCCTCCACTTT | CASSTWGIMTPLHF | once | TRBJ1-6 | TRBV5-1 | -
TGCGCCAGCAGCCGAAAGGAGGATTCACCCCTCCACTTT | CASSRKEDSPLHF | - | TRBJ1-6 | TRBV4-1 | -
TGCGCCAGCAGCTTTCTTCCCAGGGAGCCCACTGAAGCTTTCTTT | CASSFLPREPTEAFF | - | TRBJ1-1 | TRBV5-1 | -
TGTGCTAGTGGTTTGGCCCCGGGGGGAGGCTACACCTTC | CASGLAPGGGYTF | - | TRBJ1-2 | TRBV12-5 | -
TGTGCCAGCAGCGAGAACCAAGAGACCCAGTACTTC | CASSENQETQYF | - | TRBJ2-5 | TRBV9 | -
TGTGCCAGCAACCCCGGGGTAGTAGGCGGCTACACCTTC | CASNPGVVGGYTF | - | TRBJ1-2 | TRBV7-2 | -
TGTGCCAGCAGCTACGGACTAGCGGGGGGAGATACGCAGTATTTT | CASSYGLAGGDTQYF | - | TRBJ2-3 | TRBV11-3 | TRBD2